This T cell receptor (beta chain) came from a study of blood T cell repertoires in COVID-19 (dated by TCRdb to 2019 to 2021). General notes on the study: Collaborator samples came from the United States, Italy and Spain and covered acute and convalescent phases of COVID-19. Sample metadata almost always included a de-identified subject ID, COVID-19 status, age in years and sex. HLA class I and class II types, where available, came from metadata supplied by the sample provider rather than from assay-based typing. The samples were drawn from two sources: the first 160 participants of the ongoing ImmuneRACE study, and 1,000 to 1,500 subjects contributed by 6 global collaborators. The prospective study material was composed of cDNA or gDNA derived from T cells, B-cell-depleted T cells, or PBMCs. Subjects who had been exposed to COVID-19, were actively infected with it, or had recovered from it provided the deeply sampled blood TCRbeta repertoires that made up the dataset. The repertoires were released in a freely available public database meant as a resource for research on the immune response to SARS-CoV-2.

Whole blood was collected in K2EDTA tubes by collaborating institutions according to the institutions' own protocols. For TCRbeta analysis, collaborators shipped samples in one of three forms: frozen whole blood, isolated PBMCs, or DNA extracted from either of those sample types. This clone was counted once. Its recognized antigen is unknown. No per-base quality is available; no much larger clone lies one base away. The same CDR3 also results from other DNA sequences found in this sample. Results the study describes overall, beyond this receptor: The amount of clinical and demographic metadata varied by source and participant and was provided uncurated.

TCRbeta CDR3 regions were amplified from genomic DNA by means of the immunoSEQ Assay, a bias-controlled multiplex PCR. As for how the authors treated the data: The number of nucleated cells in each sample was estimated by amplification of reference gene primers within the assay. To quantify the absolute abundance of each unique TCRbeta CDR3 rearrangement, sequence reads were collapsed and filtered. For each sample, productive Simpson clonality was calculated as the square root of Simpson's diversity index over productive rearrangements. The immuneACCESS repertoire file appears here via TCRdb, limited to in-frame rearrangements. These files lack a portion of the clones; in checked studies, under half of the deficit traces to unresolved V genes, and the cause of the others is not known. Clone size and the V and J calls come from that table; the DNA yielded D and trimming. The sample table shows some 170,000 clones, and around 82% are seen once. About 11% of the sample rests with the top ten.

The receptor was derived from a man in his 60s with active or convalescent COVID-19. The sample consisted of peripheral blood.

The nucleotide sequence reads TGCAGTGCCCGACAGAACACTGAAGCTTTCTTT. This encodes CSARQNTEAFF. The V gene is TRBV20-1 and the J gene is TRBJ1-1; the D gene cannot be named for sure. Trimming costs V 6 bases and J 1 base, and their ends lie 6 bases apart. CDR3 length: 11 amino acids, cysteine to phenylalanine. Solely the CDR3 DNA is kept, with 33 bases framed from the first base. Looking up the germline V gene (reference sequence) yields CDR1 DFQATT and CDR2 SNEGSKA.